Here is one T cell receptor (beta chain) with its context. The antigen is unknown. The protocol was immunoSEQ multiplex PCR, while the TCRdb copy is restricted to in-frame clones and leaves out a portion. The data show about 97,000 clones, about 89% seen once. These data are taken from a study of T cell responses to AZD1222 COVID-19 vaccine. Overall study results and limits: Donors in the cohort were predominantly white British and more often female, and clonal diversity was possibly underestimated. Baseline serostatus was positive in only six AZD1222 recipients.

The V end lost 0 bases, the J end lost 4 bases, and 10 bases lay between the germline ends. The CDR3 runs to 14 residues. Germline assignment: CDR1 SGHRS and CDR2 YFSETQ. This receptor was taken from an adult in good health. Material: peripheral blood, obtained on day 0 of AZD1222 vaccination. The chain couples TRBV5-1 to TRBJ1-1; no clear D gene. CDR3 loop: CASSLVGEITEAFF. The DNA of the CDR3 is TGCGCCAGCAGCTTGGTTGGGGAAATCACTGAAGCTTTCTTT.